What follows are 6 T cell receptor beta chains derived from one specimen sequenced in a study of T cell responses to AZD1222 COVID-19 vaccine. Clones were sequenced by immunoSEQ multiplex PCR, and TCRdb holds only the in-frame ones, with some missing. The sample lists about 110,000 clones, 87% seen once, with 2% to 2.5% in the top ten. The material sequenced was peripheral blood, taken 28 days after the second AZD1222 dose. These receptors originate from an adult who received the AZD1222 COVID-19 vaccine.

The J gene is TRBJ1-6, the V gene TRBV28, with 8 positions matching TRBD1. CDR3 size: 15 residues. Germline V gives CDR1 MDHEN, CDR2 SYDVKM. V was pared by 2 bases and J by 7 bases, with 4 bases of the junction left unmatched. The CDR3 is CASSLLQGANSPLHF. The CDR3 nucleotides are TGTGCCAGCAGTTTACTCCAGGGGGCAAATTCACCCCTCCACTTT.

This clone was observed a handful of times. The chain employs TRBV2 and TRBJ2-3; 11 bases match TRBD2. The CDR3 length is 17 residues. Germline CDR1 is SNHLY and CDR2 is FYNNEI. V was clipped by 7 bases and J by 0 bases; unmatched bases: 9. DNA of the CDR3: TGTGCCAGCAACCAACCGGGGACTAGCGGAAGCACAGATACGCAGTATTTT. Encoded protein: CASNQPGTSGSTDTQYF.

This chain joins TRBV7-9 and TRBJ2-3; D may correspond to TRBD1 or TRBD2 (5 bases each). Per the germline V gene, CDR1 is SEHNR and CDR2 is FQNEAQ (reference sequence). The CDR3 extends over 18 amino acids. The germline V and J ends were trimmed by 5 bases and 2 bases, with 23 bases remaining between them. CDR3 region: CASSALPAGTGYTDTQYF. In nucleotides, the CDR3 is TGTGCCAGCAGCGCACTCCCGGCCGGGACGGGCTACACAGATACGCAGTATTTT.

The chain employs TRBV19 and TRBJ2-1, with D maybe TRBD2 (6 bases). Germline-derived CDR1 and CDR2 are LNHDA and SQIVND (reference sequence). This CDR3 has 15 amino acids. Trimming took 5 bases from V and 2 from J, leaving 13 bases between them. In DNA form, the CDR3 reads TGTGCCAGTAGTGCCGCTCAGCGGGCCTACAATGAGCAGTTCTTC. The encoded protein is CASSAAQRAYNEQFF. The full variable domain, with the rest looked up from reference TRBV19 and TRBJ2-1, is DGGITQSPKYLFRKEGQNVTLSCEQNLNHDAMYWYRQDPGQGLRLIYYSQIVNDFQKGDIAEGYSVSREKKESFPLTVTSAQKNPTAFYLCASSAAQRAYNEQFFGPGTRLTVL.

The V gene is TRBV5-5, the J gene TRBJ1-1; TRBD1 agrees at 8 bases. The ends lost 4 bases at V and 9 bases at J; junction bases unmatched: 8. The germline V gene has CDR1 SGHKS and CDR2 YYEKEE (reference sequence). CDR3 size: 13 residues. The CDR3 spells CASSAGTGRKAFF. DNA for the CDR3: TGTGCCAGCAGCGCAGGGACAGGCCGCAAAGCTTTCTTT.

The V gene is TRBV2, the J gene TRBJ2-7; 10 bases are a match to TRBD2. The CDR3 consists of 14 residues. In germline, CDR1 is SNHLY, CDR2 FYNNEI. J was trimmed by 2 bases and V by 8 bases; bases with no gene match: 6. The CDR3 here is CASSLAGEAYEQYF. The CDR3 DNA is TGTGCCAGCTCCCTAGCGGGGGAAGCCTACGAGCAGTACTTC.